This TCR beta chain derives from a study of T cells in Graves' hyperthyroidism and ophthalmopathy. Enrolled ophthalmopathy patients presented with a Clinical Activity Score of at least 3, a NOSPECS grade of at least 4, and disease duration under 3 months. Amplification targeted TCR beta CDR3 regions from RNA transcripts. First-round RT-PCR with HTBI primers amplified the TCR CDR3 region. TCRdb reprocessed the multiplex PCR reads via MiXCR and lists one record per CDR3 protein. The sample includes about 370,000 distinct CDR3 sequences, 13% to 15% of them seen just once. This clonotype was observed at least ten times. The origin of this receptor is a woman aged 60-75 years with Graves' ophthalmopathy. Sequenced sample: blood.

The CDR3 coding sequence is TGTGCCAGCTCAACAATGACAGGGGCGGCAACTGAAGCTTTCTTT. Translation gives CASSTMTGAATEAFF. V is TRBV18 and J is TRBJ1-1, with 8 bases that match TRBD1. This CDR3 spans 15 amino acids. The germline V gene encodes CDR1 KGHSH and CDR2 LQKENI. The junction had 10 bases not matched to a gene; V was cut back by 5 bases and J by 5 bases.